The 30 T cell receptor beta chains presented below share a single source sample, sequenced in a study of control samples from healthy donors and cancer patients. TCRdb's table, derived via immunoSEQ multiplex PCR, lists solely in-frame clones and lacks some. Counted here are some 120,000 clones, approximately 91% occurring once; the ten biggest clones make up approximately 3.2%. The sequenced sample consisted of blood. These receptors all come from a man in his forties or fifties in good health.

This rearrangement joins TRBV2 to TRBJ2-5; possibly TRBD2 for D (6 bases). The germline V gene has CDR1 SNHLY and CDR2 FYNNEI. The CDR3 runs to 13 residues. Trimming removed 3 bases at V and 3 bases at J, with 8 bases between. The CDR3 loop is CASSEWGEETQYF. CDR3 bases: TGTGCCAGCAGTGAGTGGGGGGAAGAGACCCAGTACTTC.

This clone has a single count. This chain joins TRBV28 and TRBJ1-5, with a tentative D call TRBD1 (5 bases). There are 14 residues in the CDR3. CDR1 is MDHEN and CDR2 is SYDVKM in the germline V gene. V was clipped by 7 bases and J by 7 bases, with 17 bases between them. DNA of the CDR3: TGTGCCAGCAACCTCGGGGGACTGGGGCAGCCCCAGCATTTT. Amino acids: CASNLGGLGQPQHF.

The chain recombines TRBV7-6 with TRBJ1-4; 11 bases are a match to TRBD1. There are 17 residues in the CDR3. V trimming: 1 base; J trimming: 6 bases; junction bases outside the gene matches: 7. The germline CDR1 and CDR2 sequences are SGHVS and FNYEAQ. The CDR3 sequence is CASSLEPWTGGDEKLFF. The CDR3 bases are TGTGCCAGCAGCTTAGAGCCCTGGACAGGGGGCGATGAAAAACTGTTTTTT.

The chain couples TRBV30 to TRBJ1-6, with D possibly matching TRBD1 (6 bases). The CDR3 spans 13 residues. With 3 bases removed from V and 12 bases from J, the gap between germline ends came to 15 bases. CDR1 is GTSNPN and CDR2 is SVGIG in the germline V gene (reference sequence). In nucleotides, the CDR3 is TGTGCCTGGAGAGGGCCGGGGGGCAGACCCCTCCACTTT. It specifies CAWRGPGGRPLHF.

The chain is built from TRBV11-1 and TRBJ2-2; TRBD1 aligns across 9 bases. The germline V gene has CDR1 SGHAT and CDR2 FQDESV (reference sequence). The CDR3 is made up of 15 amino acids. Unmatched junction bases numbered 5, after V lost 1 base and J lost 8 bases. The CDR3 loop is CASSLGDRVFGELFF. In DNA form, the CDR3 reads TGTGCCAGCAGCTTAGGGGACAGGGTGTTTGGGGAGCTGTTTTTT. Complete variable domain (other parts from reference TRBV11-1 and TRBJ2-2): EAEVAQSPRYKITEKSQAVAFWCDPISGHATLYWYRQILGQGPELLVQFQDESVVDDSQLPKDRFSAERLKGVDSTLKIQPAELGDSAMYLCASSLGDRVFGELFFGEGSRLTVL.

This clone was picked up a small number of times. The chain combines TRBV5-1 with TRBJ2-2; D gene ambiguous. Germline CDR1 reads SGHRS; CDR2 reads YFSETQ. The CDR3 length is 11 residues. Trimming left V 7 bases short and J 6 bases short, with 7 bases between. For the CDR3, the DNA is TGCGCCAGCGAGGAAGCCGGGGAGCTGTTTTTT. It specifies CASEEAGELFF.

This clone has a single count. This rearrangement joins TRBV29-1 to TRBJ1-5; D is unresolved. This CDR3 contains 13 residues. The ends were cut back, 7 bases at V and 3 bases at J, with 13 bases in the middle. Germline V gene sequence: CDR1 SQVTM, CDR2 ANQGSEA. This CDR3 reads CSAVWGTNQPQHF. CDR3 nucleotide sequence: TGCAGCGCCGTTTGGGGTACCAATCAGCCCCAGCATTTT.

The rearrangement joins TRBV5-1 to TRBJ2-7; 8 bases fit TRBD1. Looked up from germline, CDR1 is SGHRS and CDR2 is YFSETQ. V lost 5 bases and J lost 1; bases outside the gene matches: 8. This CDR3 has 15 amino acids. The DNA of the CDR3 is TGCGCCAGCAGTAGAACAGGGGGTATATCCTACGAGCAGTACTTC. It codes for CASSRTGGISYEQYF.

V usage is TRBV7-9 and J usage is TRBJ2-5; no clear D gene. CDR3 size: 14 residues. Germline loops: CDR1 SEHNR, CDR2 FQNEAQ (reference sequence). Trimming left V 3 bases short and J 4 bases short, with 12 bases between. The CDR3 protein is CASSLKGIGETQYF. The CDR3, as DNA: TGTGCCAGCAGCTTGAAGGGAATTGGAGAGACCCAGTACTTC.

V usage is TRBV19 and J usage is TRBJ2-7; 7 bases are shared with TRBD2. The germline gives CDR1 LNHDA, CDR2 SQIVND (reference sequence). The CDR3 sequence is 15 residues long. J lost 0 bases, V lost 6 bases, and 8 bases had no gene match. For the CDR3, the DNA is TGTGCCAGTAGCCACTTGCGGGGGAGCTCCTACGAGCAGTACTTC. Amino acid sequence: CASSHLRGSSYEQYF.

J is TRBJ1-1 and V is TRBV11-3, with a possible D match to TRBD1 (6 bases). Germline CDR1 SGHNT, CDR2 YENEEA. The V and J ends lost 5 bases and 4 bases respectively, with 14 bases between them. The CDR3 sequence is 14 residues long. The CDR3 bases are TGTGCCAGCAGCCGGGGGGAAGGGGGCACTGAAGCTTTCTTT. This gives the protein CASSRGEGGTEAFF.

This chain connects TRBV5-6 to TRBJ2-3; TRBD1 aligns across 7 bases. This CDR3 is 16 amino acids long. The ends lost 3 bases at V and 3 bases at J; junction bases unmatched: 10. Germline V gene sequence: CDR1 SGHDT, CDR2 YYEEEE. The CDR3 protein is CASSSIWAGGTDTQYF. Here the CDR3 DNA reads TGTGCCAGCAGCTCTATATGGGCAGGGGGAACAGATACGCAGTATTTT.

The chain uses TRBV30 and TRBJ1-1; D uncertain. The V gene's germline CDR1 is GTSNPN and CDR2 SVGIG (reference sequence). With 1 base removed from V and 5 bases from J, the gap between germline ends came to 14 bases. CDR3 size: 14 residues. The DNA for the CDR3 is TGTGCCTGGAGTGGCCAGCGGGTGGGTACTGAAGCTTTCTTT. This gives the protein CAWSGQRVGTEAFF.

This chain links TRBV30 with TRBJ2-5; either TRBD1 or TRBD2 may supply D (5 bases each). The germline V gene encodes CDR1 GTSNPN and CDR2 SVGIG (reference sequence). CDR3 length: 11 residues. Between the trimmed V and J ends, which lost 1 base and 9 bases, there was a span of 9 bases. CDR3: CAWSALGAQYF. The CDR3 DNA sequence: TGTGCCTGGAGTGCATTGGGGGCCCAGTACTTC. The full variable domain, with the rest looked up from reference TRBV30 and TRBJ2-5, is SQTIHQWPATLVQPVGSPLSLECTVEGTSNPNLYWYRQAAGRGLQLLFYSVGIGQISSEVPQNLSASRPQDRQFILSSKKLLLSDSGFYLCAWSALGAQYFGPGTRLLVL.

Notes on this clone: The junction shows a germline mismatch at one end, possibly a read error. This chain links TRBV6-4 with TRBJ2-7; D is undetermined. This CDR3 is 11 amino acids long. Germline V lookup: CDR1 MRHNA, CDR2 SNTAGT. CDR3 in DNA: TGTGCCAGCAGTCACTCCTACGAGCAGTACTTC. Protein: CASSHSYEQYF.

This chain links TRBV7-2 with TRBJ2-1; tentatively, D is TRBD1 (5 bases). Germline lookup yields CDR1 SGHTA and CDR2 FQGNSA. V was shortened by 5 bases and J by 9 bases, with 23 bases between the two germline ends. The CDR3 has 16 residues. DNA of the CDR3: TGTGCCAGCAGCCCGTCCGACAGATCTAGACTGGGTGAGCAGTTCTTC. This encodes CASSPSDRSRLGEQFF.

This clone has a single count. CDR3 residues: CASTDGATNEKLFF. CDR3 nucleotides: TGTGCCAGCACCGACGGAGCAACTAATGAAAAACTGTTTTTT. The V gene is TRBV6-5, the J gene TRBJ1-4; D is uncertain. The CDR3 sequence is 14 residues long. V lost 7 bases to trimming and J lost 0 bases, with 9 bases between them. Per the germline V gene, CDR1 is MNHEY and CDR2 is SVGAGI.

The V gene is TRBV9, the J gene TRBJ2-3, with no clear D. The germline V gene has CDR1 SGDLS and CDR2 YYNGEE. V was cut by 0 bases and J by 4 bases, with 9 bases left in between. The length of the CDR3 is 14 residues. The CDR3 coding sequence is TGTGCCAGCAGCGTAGCTCTTTCCGCAGATACGCAGTATTTT. Translated: CASSVALSADTQYF.

The chain links TRBV10-3 to TRBJ1-2; the D gene is possibly TRBD1 (5 bases). The CDR3 is 16 amino acids. V lost 0 bases to trimming and J lost 4 bases, with 15 bases between them. Germline CDR1 is ENHRY and CDR2 is SYGVKD. CDR3 amino acids: CAISESSNRKVYGYTF. The CDR3 nucleotides are TGTGCCATCAGTGAGTCGAGTAACAGGAAAGTCTATGGCTACACCTTC.

This clone showed up just a few times. CDR3 loop: CASSSKNTEAFF. The DNA of the CDR3 is TGTGCCAGCAGTAGCAAGAACACTGAAGCTTTCTTT. V usage is TRBV6-5 and J usage is TRBJ1-1; D is ambiguous. The germline V gene encodes CDR1 MNHEY and CDR2 SVGAGI. V shed 5 bases and J shed 1 base, with 5 bases lying between them. This CDR3 is built from 12 residues.

The chain carries TRBV2 and TRBJ2-7; D remains ambiguous. Trimming removed 7 bases at V and 0 bases at J, with 10 bases between. Germline CDR1 SNHLY, CDR2 FYNNEI. The CDR3 is 13 amino acids. The CDR3 bases are TGTGCCAGCATTCCGACACTCTCCTACGAGCAGTACTTC. Its translation is CASIPTLSYEQYF.

This sequence joins TRBV11-2 and TRBJ2-7; 8 nucleotides align to TRBD2. CDR3 size: 16 residues. Germline CDR1 reads SGHAT; CDR2 reads FQNNGV. V shed 1 base and J 1 base; nucleotides not matched to a gene: 6. DNA of the CDR3: TGTGCCAGCAGCTTAGTTTTCGGGGGGGTTTCCTACGAGCAGTACTTC. Translating it yields CASSLVFGGVSYEQYF.

This chain joins TRBV7-3 and TRBJ2-1; D uncertain. Trimming left V 1 base short and J 4 bases short, with 20 bases between. Germline assignment: CDR1 SGHTA and CDR2 FQGTGA. The CDR3 runs 18 residues. The CDR3 region is CASSLRKLEPQIYNEQFF. The DNA for the CDR3 is TGTGCCAGCAGCTTAAGGAAGTTAGAACCACAAATTTACAATGAGCAGTTCTTC.

This clone was recorded a few times. Here the CDR3 DNA reads TGTGCCAGCAGTTTTGACCCACGACAGGGTATGTTCTTCCACACTGAAGCTTTCTTT. Translated: CASSFDPRQGMFFHTEAFF. This chain joins TRBV6-2 or TRBV6-3 and TRBJ1-1; TRBD1 matches 7 bases. Germline CDR1 MNHEY, CDR2 SVGEGT. Losses at the gene ends were 4 bases for V and 3 bases for J; bases not matched to a gene: 20. The CDR3 contains 19 residues.

This clone appeared once. The genes are TRBV7-9 and TRBJ1-1, with unresolved D. V was shortened by 4 bases and J by 5 bases, with 17 bases between the two germline ends. CDR3 length: 15 amino acids. Germline V gives CDR1 SEHNR, CDR2 FQNEAQ (reference sequence). The CDR3 is CASSSRDNEETEAFF. CDR3 DNA sequence: TGTGCCAGCAGCTCACGCGACAATGAAGAGACTGAAGCTTTCTTT.

V gene TRBV19 combines with J gene TRBJ1-2; 9 nucleotides agree with TRBD1. Germline V gene sequence: CDR1 LNHDA, CDR2 SQIVND (reference sequence). This CDR3 region has 16 residues. With V trimmed by 3 bases and J by 1 base, 6 bases remained unmatched. The CDR3 loop is CASSINRGRGNYGYTF. In nucleotides, the CDR3 is TGTGCCAGTAGTATTAACAGGGGGCGCGGTAACTATGGCTACACCTTC.

The chain couples TRBV5-8 to TRBJ2-5, with 7 bases aligning to TRBD2. This CDR3 spans 14 amino acids. CDR1 SGHTS and CDR2 YDEGEE come from the germline V gene. Trimming took 4 bases from V and 5 from J; bases not matched to a gene: 8. CDR3 coding DNA: TGTGCCAGCAGCAGAGGGAGGGTTGGGGAGACCCAGTACTTC. Amino acid sequence: CASSRGRVGETQYF.

This sequence joins TRBV6-4 and TRBJ2-1, with TRBD2 matching 7 bases. Germline V gene lookup returns CDR1 MRHNA and CDR2 SNTAGT. The CDR3 has 15 amino acids. V dropped 0 bases and J dropped 3; count of bases not matched to a gene: 2. CDR3: CASSDSTGGYNEQFF. CDR3 nucleotide sequence: TGTGCCAGCAGTGACTCGACGGGGGGCTACAATGAGCAGTTCTTC.

The chain has TRBV3-1 (or the pseudogene TRBV3-2) and TRBJ2-2, with 10 bases aligning to TRBD2. The V and J ends lost 4 bases and 1 base, in that order; junction bases with no gene match: 0. The CDR3 contains 15 residues. From germline, CDR1 is LGHDT and CDR2 YNNKEL (reference sequence). CDR3 sequence (DNA): TGTGCCAGCAGCCGGACTAGCGGGAACACCGGGGAGCTGTTTTTT. It is translated as CASSRTSGNTGELFF.

The V gene is TRBV9, the J gene TRBJ2-5, with D perhaps given as TRBD1 or TRBD2 (6 bases each). V shed 0 bases and J shed 5 bases, with 14 bases lying between them. The CDR3 has 15 amino acids. CDR1 and CDR2 from the germline V gene are SGDLS and YYNGEE. The CDR3 sequence: CASSVGWGALETQYF. The CDR3 DNA sequence: TGTGCCAGCAGCGTAGGGTGGGGGGCTCTCGAGACCCAGTACTTC.